This TCR beta chain comes out of a study of blood T cell repertoires in COVID-19. Study background: The origin of the acute and convalescent COVID-19 samples was the United States, Italy and Spain. PBMCs, B-cell-depleted T cells, or T cells were the source of the cDNA or gDNA that made up the material.

The CDR3 extends over 13 amino acids. V dropped 1 base and J dropped 6 bases, with 10 bases sitting between them. CDR1 LGHDT and CDR2 YNNKEL come from the germline V gene (reference sequence). Ages ranged from about 18 to 89 years, with residence in under 25 US areas. As handled by the study authors: How many nucleated cells were present was estimated from reference gene primer amplification. Produced via immunoSEQ multiplex PCR; TCRdb's table is partial and in-frame only. V and J calls and clone size are those listed in that table; D and trimming were worked out from the DNA. The table lists about 240,000 clones, 86% of them singletons.

This TCR came from a woman aged 40 to 49 with acute COVID-19. The sequenced material came from PBMCs or T cells enriched from blood (not recorded which). The chain employs TRBV3-1 (or the pseudogene TRBV3-2) and TRBJ2-7; D gene unclear. The CDR3 loop reads CASSQGLYGEQYF. Here the CDR3 DNA reads TGTGCCAGCAGCCAAGGTCTCTACGGCGAGCAGTACTTC.